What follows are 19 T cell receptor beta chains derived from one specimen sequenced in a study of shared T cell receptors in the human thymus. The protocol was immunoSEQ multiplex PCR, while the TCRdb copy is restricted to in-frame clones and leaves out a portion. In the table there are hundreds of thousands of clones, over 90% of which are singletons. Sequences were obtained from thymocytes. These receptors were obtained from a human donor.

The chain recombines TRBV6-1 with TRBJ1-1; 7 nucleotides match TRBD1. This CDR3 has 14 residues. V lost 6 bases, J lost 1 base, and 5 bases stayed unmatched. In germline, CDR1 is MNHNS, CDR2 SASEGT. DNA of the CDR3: TGTGCCAGCAGCGCCAGGGGGTGGAACACTGAAGCTTTCTTT. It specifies CASSARGWNTEAFF.

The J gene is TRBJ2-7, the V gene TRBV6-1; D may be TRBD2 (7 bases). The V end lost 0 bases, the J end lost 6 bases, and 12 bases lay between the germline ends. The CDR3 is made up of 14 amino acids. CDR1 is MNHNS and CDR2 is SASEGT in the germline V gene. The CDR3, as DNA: TGTGCCAGCAGTGAAGCGGGGGGCGGGAGCGAGCAGTACTTC. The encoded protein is CASSEAGGGSEQYF.

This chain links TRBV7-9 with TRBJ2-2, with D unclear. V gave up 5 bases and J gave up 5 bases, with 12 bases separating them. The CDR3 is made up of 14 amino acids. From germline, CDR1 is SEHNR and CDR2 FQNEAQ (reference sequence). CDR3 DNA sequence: TGTGCCAGCAGCCAACGACTCCAAACCGGGGAGCTGTTTTTT. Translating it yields CASSQRLQTGELFF.

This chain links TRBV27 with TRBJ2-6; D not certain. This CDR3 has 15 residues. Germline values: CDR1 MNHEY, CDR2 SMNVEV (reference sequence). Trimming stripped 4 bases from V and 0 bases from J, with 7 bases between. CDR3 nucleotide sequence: TGTGCCAGCAGTTCCCTCTACTCTGGGGCCAACGTCCTGACTTTC. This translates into CASSSLYSGANVLTF.

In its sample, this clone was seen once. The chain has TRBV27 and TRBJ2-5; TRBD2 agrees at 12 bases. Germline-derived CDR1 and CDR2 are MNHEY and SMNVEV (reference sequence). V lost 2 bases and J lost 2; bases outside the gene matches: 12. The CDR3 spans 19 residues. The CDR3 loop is CASSLGSSGLAGPQETQYF. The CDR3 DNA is TGTGCCAGCAGTTTAGGGTCGTCCGGACTAGCGGGACCGCAAGAGACCCAGTACTTC.

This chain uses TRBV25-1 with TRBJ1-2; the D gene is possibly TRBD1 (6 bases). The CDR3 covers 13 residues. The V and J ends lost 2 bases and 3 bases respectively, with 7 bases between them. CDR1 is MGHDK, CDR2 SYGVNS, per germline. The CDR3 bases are TGTGCCAGCAGTGAAAGGGGGGACTATGGCTACACCTTC. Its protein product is CASSERGDYGYTF.

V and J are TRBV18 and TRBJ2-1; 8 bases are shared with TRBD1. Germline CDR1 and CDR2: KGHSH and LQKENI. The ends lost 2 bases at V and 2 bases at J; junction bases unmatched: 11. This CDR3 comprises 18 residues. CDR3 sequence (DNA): TGTGCCAGCTCACCAGGGGTTCTGGCGGGACAGGCCTACAATGAGCAGTTCTTC. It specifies CASSPGVLAGQAYNEQFF.

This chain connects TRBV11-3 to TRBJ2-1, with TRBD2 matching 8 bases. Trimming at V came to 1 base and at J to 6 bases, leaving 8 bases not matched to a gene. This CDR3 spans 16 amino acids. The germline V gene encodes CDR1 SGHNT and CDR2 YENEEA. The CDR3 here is CASSLGYYGTSNEQFF. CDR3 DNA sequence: TGTGCCAGCAGCTTAGGATACTACGGGACTAGCAATGAGCAGTTCTTC.

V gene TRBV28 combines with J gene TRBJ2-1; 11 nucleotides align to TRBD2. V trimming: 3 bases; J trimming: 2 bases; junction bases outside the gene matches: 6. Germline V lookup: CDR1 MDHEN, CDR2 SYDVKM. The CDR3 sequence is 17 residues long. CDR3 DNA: TGTGCCAGCAGTTTTCTAGCGGGAGGAGCGACCTACAATGAGCAGTTCTTC. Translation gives CASSFLAGGATYNEQFF.

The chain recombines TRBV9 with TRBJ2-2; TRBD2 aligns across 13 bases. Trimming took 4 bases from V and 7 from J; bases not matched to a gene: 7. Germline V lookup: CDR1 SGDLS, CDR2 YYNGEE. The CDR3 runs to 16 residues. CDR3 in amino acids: CASSSRLAGGGGELFF. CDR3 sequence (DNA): TGTGCCAGCAGCTCCCGACTAGCGGGAGGTGGCGGGGAGCTGTTTTTT.

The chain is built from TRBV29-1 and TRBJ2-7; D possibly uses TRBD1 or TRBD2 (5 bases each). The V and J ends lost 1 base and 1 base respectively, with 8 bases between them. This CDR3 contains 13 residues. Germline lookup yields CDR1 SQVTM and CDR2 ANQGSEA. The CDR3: CSVEGRESYEQYF. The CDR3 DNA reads TGCAGCGTTGAAGGCAGGGAGTCCTACGAGCAGTACTTC.

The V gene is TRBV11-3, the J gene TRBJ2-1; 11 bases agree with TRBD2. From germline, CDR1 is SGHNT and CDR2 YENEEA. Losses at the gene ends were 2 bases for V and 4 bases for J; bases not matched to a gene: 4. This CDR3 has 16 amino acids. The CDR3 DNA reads TGTGCCAGCAGCTTACCTACTAGCGGGGGTTACAATGAGCAGTTCTTC. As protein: CASSLPTSGGYNEQFF. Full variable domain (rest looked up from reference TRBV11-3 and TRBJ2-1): EAGVVQSPRYKIIEKKQPVAFWCNPISGHNTLYWYLQNLGQGPELLIRYENEEAVDDSQLPKDRFSAERLKGVDSTLKIQPAELGDSAVYLCASSLPTSGGYNEQFFGPGTRLTVL.

The CDR3: CASSLGGCYTF. The DNA of the CDR3 is TGTGCCAGCAGTTTGGGAGGTTGCTACACCTTC. The chain couples TRBV28 to TRBJ1-2; no definite D call. Per germline, CDR1 MDHEN and CDR2 SYDVKM. The ends were cut back, 3 bases at V and 9 bases at J, with 8 bases in the middle. The CDR3 extends over 11 amino acids.

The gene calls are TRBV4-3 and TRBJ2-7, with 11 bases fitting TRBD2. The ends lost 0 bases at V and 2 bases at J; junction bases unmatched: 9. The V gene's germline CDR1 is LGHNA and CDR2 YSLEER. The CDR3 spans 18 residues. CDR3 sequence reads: CASSQDWAVAGGPYEQYF. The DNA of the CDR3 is TGCGCCAGCAGCCAAGATTGGGCGGTAGCGGGAGGGCCCTACGAGCAGTACTTC.

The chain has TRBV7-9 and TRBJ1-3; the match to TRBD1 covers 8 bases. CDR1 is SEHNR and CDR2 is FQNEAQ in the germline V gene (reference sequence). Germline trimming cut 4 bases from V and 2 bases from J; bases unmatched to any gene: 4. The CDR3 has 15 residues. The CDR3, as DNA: TGTGCCAGCAGCTCGTTGACAGGGGCTGGAAACACCATATATTTT. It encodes CASSSLTGAGNTIYF.

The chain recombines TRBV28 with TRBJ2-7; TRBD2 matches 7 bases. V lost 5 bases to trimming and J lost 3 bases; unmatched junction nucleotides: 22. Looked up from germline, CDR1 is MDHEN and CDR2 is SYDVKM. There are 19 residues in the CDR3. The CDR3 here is CASSLHDPGLSAKYYEQYF. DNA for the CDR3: TGTGCCAGCAGTCTGCATGACCCGGGACTAAGCGCCAAATACTACGAGCAGTACTTC.

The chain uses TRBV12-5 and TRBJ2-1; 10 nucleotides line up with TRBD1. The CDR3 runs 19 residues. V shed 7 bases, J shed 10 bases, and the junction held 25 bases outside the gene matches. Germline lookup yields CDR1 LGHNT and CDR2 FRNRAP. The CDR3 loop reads CASARKRPGQGTTEGEQFF. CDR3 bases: TGTGCTAGTGCCCGGAAACGACCGGGACAGGGGACCACGGAAGGCGAGCAGTTCTTC.

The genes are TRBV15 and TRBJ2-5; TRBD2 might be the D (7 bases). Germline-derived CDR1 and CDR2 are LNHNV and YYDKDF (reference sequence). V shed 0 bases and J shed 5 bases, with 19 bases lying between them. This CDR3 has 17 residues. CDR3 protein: CATSRDPFRGARETQYF. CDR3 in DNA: TGTGCCACCAGCAGAGACCCTTTTCGGGGGGCGAGGGAGACCCAGTACTTC.

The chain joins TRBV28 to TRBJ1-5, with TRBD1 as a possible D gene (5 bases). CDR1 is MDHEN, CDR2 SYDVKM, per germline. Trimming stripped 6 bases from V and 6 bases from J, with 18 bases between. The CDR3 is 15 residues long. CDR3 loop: CASRMRDWLLQPQHF. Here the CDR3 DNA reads TGTGCCAGCAGGATGCGGGACTGGCTGCTTCAGCCCCAGCATTTT.